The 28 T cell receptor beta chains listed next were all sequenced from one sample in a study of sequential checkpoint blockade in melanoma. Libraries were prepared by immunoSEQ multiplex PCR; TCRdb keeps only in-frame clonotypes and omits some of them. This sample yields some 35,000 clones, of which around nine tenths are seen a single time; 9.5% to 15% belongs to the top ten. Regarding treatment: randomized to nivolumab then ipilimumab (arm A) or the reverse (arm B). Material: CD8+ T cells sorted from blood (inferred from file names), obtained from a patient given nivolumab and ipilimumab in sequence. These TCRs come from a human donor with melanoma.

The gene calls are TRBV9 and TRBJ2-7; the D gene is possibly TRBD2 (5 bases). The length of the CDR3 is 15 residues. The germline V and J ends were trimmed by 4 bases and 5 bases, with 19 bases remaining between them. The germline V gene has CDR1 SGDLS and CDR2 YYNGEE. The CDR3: CASSLGGLEFDEQYV. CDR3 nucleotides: TGTGCCAGCAGCCTTGGAGGCTTGGAATTTGACGAGCAGTACGTC.

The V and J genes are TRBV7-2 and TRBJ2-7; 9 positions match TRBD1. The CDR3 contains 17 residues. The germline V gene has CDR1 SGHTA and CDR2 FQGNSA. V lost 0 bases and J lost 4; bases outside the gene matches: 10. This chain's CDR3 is CASSLAYPGQGQYEQYF. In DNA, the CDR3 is TGTGCCAGCAGCTTAGCATACCCCGGACAGGGGCAGTACGAGCAGTACTTC.

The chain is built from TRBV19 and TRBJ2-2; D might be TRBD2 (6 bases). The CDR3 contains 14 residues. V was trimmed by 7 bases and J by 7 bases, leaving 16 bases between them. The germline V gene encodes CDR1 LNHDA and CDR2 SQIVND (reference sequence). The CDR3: CASKSRGGGGELFF. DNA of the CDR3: TGTGCCAGTAAGAGTCGGGGAGGTGGCGGGGAGCTGTTTTTT.

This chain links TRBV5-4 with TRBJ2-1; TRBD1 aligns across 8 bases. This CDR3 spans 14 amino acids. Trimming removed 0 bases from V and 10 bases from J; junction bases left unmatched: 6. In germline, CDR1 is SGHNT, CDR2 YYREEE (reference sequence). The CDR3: CASSLERQGPEQFF. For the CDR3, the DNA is TGTGCCAGCAGCTTGGAACGACAGGGGCCGGAGCAGTTCTTC. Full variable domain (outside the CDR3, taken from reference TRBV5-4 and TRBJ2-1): ETGVTQSPTHLIKTRGQQVTLRCSSQSGHNTVSWYQQALGQGPQFIFQYYREEENGRGNFPPRFSGLQFPNYSSELNVNALELDDSALYLCASSLERQGPEQFFGPGTRLTVL.

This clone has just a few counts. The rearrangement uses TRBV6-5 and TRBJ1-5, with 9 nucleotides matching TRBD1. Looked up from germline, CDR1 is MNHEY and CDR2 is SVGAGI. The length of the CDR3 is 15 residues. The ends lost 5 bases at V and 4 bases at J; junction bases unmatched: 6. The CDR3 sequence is CASSGTGWENQPQHF. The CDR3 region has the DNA TGTGCCAGCAGTGGGACAGGGTGGGAGAATCAGCCCCAGCATTTT.

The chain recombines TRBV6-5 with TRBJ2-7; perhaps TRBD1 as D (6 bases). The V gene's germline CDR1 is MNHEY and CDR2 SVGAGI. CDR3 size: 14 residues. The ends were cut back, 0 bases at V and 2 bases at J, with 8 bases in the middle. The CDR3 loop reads CASSYSAGAYEQYF. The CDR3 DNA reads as TGTGCCAGCAGTTACTCGGCAGGGGCCTACGAGCAGTACTTC.

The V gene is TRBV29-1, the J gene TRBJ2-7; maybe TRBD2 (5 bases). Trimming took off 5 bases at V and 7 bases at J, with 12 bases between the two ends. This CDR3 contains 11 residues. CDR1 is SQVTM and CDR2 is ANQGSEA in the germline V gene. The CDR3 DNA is TGCAGCGTTCAAGTACGGGGAGAGCAGTACTTC. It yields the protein CSVQVRGEQYF.

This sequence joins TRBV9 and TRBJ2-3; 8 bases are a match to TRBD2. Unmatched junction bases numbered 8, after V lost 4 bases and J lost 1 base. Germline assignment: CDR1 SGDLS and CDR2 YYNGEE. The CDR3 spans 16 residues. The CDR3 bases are TGTGCCAGCAGCATACGCTTCGGGGGGGGCACAGATACGCAGTATTTT. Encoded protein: CASSIRFGGGTDTQYF.

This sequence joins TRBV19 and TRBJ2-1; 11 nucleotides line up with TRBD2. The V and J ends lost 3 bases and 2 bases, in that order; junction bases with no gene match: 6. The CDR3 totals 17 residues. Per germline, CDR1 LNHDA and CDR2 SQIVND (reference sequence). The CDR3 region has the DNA TGTGCCAGTAGTATCTCTTTGACTAGCGGGACCTACAATGAGCAGTTCTTC. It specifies CASSISLTSGTYNEQFF.

This CDR3 reads CAWSGLGVEKLFF. For the CDR3, the DNA is TGTGCCTGGAGTGGGCTAGGGGTTGAAAAACTGTTTTTT. J is TRBJ1-4 and V is TRBV30, with a tentative D call TRBD1 (5 bases). V was trimmed by 1 base and J by 7 bases, leaving 10 bases between them. The germline CDR1 and CDR2 sequences are GTSNPN and SVGIG (reference sequence). The CDR3 has 13 residues.

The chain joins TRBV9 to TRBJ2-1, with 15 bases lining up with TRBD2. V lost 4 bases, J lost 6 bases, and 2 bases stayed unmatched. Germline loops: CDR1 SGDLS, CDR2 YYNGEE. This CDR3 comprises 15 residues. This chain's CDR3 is CASSKGLAGGNEQFF. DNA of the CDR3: TGTGCCAGCAGCAAGGGACTAGCGGGAGGCAATGAGCAGTTCTTC. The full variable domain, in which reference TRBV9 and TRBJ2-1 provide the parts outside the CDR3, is DSGVTQTPKHLITATGQRVTLRCSPRSGDLSVYWYQQSLDQGLQFLIQYYNGEERAKGNILERFSAQQFPDLHSELNLSSLELGDSALYFCASSKGLAGGNEQFFGPGTRLTVL.

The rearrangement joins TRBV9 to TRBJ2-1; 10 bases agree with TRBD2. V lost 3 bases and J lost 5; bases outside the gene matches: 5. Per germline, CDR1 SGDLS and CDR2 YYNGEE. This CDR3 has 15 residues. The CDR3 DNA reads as TGTGCCAGCAGCGCCGGGACTAGCGCAGACAATGAGCAGTTCTTC. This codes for CASSAGTSADNEQFF.

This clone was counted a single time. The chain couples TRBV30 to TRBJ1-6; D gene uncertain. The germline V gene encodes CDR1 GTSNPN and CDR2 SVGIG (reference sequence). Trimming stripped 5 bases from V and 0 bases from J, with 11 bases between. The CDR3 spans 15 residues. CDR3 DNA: TGTGCCTGGGGGCCTCTTAGCTCCTATAATTCACCCCTCCACTTT. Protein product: CAWGPLSSYNSPLHF.

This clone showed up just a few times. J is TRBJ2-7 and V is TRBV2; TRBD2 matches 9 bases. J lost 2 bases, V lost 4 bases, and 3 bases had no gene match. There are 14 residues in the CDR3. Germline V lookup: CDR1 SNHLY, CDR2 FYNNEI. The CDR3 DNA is TGTGCCAGCAGTGGACTAGCGGACACCTACGAGCAGTACGTC. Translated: CASSGLADTYEQYV.

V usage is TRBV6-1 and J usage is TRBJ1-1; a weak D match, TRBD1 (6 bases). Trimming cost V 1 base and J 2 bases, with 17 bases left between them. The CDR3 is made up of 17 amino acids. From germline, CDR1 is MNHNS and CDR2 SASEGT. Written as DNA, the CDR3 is TGTGCCAGCAGTGAAGTAGGCAGGGGAAGGCTTAACACTGAAGCTTTCTTT. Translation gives CASSEVGRGRLNTEAFF.

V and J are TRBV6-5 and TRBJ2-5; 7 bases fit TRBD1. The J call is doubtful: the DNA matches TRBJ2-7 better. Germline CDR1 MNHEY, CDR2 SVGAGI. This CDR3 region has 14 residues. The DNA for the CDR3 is TGTGCCAGCAGTGGAGGACAGGTGTTCTACGAGCAGTACTTC. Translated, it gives CASSGGQVFYEQYF.

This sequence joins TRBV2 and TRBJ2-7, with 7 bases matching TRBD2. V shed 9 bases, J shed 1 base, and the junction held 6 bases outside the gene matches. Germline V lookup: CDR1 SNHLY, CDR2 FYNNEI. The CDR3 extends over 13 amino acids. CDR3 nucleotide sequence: TGTGCCAGGGGGGGGTTACGGTCCTACGAGCAGTACTTC. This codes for CARGGLRSYEQYF.

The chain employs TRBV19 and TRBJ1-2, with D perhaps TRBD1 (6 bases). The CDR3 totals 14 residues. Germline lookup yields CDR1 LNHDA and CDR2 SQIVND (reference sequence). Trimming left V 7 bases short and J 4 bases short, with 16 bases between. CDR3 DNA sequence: TGTGCCAGTACCCGATCGGGGGGCGCCTATGGCTACACCTTC. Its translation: CASTRSGGAYGYTF.

DNA for the CDR3: TGTGCCAGCAGTTTATCCGGTAATCAGCCCCAGCATTTT. Protein product: CASSLSGNQPQHF. The chain couples TRBV27 to TRBJ1-5; no reliable D call. The CDR3 covers 13 residues. Germline V gene sequence: CDR1 MNHEY, CDR2 SMNVEV (reference sequence). V was trimmed by 0 bases and J by 4 bases, leaving 4 bases between them.

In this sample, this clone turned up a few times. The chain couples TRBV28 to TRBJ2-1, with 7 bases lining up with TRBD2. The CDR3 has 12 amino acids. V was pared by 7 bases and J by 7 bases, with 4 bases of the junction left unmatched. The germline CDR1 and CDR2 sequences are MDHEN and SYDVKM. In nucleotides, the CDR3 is TGTGCCAGCAAACCGGGGGGTAATGAGCAGTTCTTC. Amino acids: CASKPGGNEQFF.

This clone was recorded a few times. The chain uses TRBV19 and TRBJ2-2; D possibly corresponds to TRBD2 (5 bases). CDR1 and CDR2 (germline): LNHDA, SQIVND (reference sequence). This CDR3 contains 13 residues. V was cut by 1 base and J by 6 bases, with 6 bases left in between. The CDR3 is CASSIVAPGELFF. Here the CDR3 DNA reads TGTGCCAGTAGTATAGTAGCGCCCGGGGAGCTGTTTTTT.

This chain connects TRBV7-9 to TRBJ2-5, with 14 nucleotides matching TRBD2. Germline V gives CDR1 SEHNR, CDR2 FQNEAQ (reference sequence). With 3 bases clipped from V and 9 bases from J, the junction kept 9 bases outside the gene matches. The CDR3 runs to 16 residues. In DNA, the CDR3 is TGTGCCAGCAGCTTGGGACTAGCGGGAGCGGCCGGGGCCCAGTACTTC. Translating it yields CASSLGLAGAAGAQYF.

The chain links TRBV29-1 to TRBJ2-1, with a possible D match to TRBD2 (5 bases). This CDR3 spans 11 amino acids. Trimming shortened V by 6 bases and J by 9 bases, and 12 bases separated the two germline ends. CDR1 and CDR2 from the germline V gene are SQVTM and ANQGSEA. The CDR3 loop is CSVDRDLEQFF. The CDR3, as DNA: TGCAGCGTCGATCGGGATCTTGAGCAGTTCTTC.

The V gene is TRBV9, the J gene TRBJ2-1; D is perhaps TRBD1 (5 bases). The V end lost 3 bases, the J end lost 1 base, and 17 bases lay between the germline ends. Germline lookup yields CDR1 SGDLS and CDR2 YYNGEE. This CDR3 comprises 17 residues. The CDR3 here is CASSESWGLISYNEQFF. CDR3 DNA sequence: TGTGCCAGCAGCGAGAGCTGGGGCTTAATATCCTACAATGAGCAGTTCTTC.

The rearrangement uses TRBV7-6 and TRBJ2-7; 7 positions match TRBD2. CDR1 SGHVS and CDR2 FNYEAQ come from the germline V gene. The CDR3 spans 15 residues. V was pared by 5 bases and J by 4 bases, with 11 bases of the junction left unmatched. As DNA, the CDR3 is TGTGCCAGCAGCCCCACGGGGTGGGAGGGTTACGAGCAGTACTTC. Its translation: CASSPTGWEGYEQYF.

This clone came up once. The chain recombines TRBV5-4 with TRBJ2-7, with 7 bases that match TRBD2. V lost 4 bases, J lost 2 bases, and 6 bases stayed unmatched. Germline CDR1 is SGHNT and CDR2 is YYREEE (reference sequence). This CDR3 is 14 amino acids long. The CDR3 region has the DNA TGTGCCAGCAGCCCGGGACTACCAACCTACGAGCAGTACTTC. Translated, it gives CASSPGLPTYEQYF. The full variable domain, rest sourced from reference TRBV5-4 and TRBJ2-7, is ETGVTQSPTHLIKTRGQQVTLRCSSQSGHNTVSWYQQALGQGPQFIFQYYREEENGRGNFPPRFSGLQFPNYSSELNVNALELDDSALYLCASSPGLPTYEQYFGPGTRLTVT.

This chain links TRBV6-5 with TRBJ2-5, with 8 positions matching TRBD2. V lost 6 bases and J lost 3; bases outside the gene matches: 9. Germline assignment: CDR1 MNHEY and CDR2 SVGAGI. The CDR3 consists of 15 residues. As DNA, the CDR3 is TGTGCCAGCAGCATACTAGCGGCCCCCAAAGAGACCCAGTACTTC. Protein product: CASSILAAPKETQYF.

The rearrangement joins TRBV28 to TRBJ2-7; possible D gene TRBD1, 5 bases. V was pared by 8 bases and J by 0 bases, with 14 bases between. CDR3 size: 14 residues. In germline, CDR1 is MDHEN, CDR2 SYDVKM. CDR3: CASRPGKSSYEQYF. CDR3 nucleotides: TGTGCCAGCCGCCCAGGGAAAAGCTCCTACGAGCAGTACTTC.